Below are 20 T cell receptor beta chains sequenced from a single sample in a study of CD8 T cells in Susac syndrome. Random hexamers were used to reverse transcribe roughly 0.5 to 1 ug of RNA. One entry per CDR3 protein results from TCRdb running MiXCR on the immunoSEQ multiplex PCR reads. The profile shows 150,000 to 200,000 distinct CDR3 sequences, about 93% of them singletons. Sample: CD4+ T cells from PBMCs. Receptor source: a human donor in good health.

The V and J genes are TRBV6-6 and TRBJ1-1, with D tentatively TRBD1 (5 bases). Germline values: CDR1 MNHNY, CDR2 SVGAGI (reference sequence). This CDR3 comprises 15 residues. Trimming removed 2 bases at V and 1 base at J, with 11 bases between. Written as DNA, the CDR3 is TGTGCCAGCAGTTACCTCTGGGGGAAGAACACTGAAGCTTTCTTT. Protein product: CASSYLWGKNTEAFF.

The rearrangement links TRBV7-2 to TRBJ1-5; D gene unclear. The V end was cut by 4 bases, the J end by 4 bases, with 14 bases between. The CDR3 extends over 15 amino acids. Germline V gene sequence: CDR1 SGHTA, CDR2 FQGNSA. CDR3 residues: CASSSGPWENQPQHF. CDR3 DNA: TGTGCCAGCAGCTCTGGGCCCTGGGAGAATCAGCCCCAGCATTTT. Complete variable domain (other parts from reference TRBV7-2 and TRBJ1-5): GAGVSQSPSNKVTEKGKDVELRCDPISGHTALYWYRQSLGQGLEFLIYFQGNSAPDKSGLPSDRFSAERTGGSVSTLTIQRTQQEDSAVYLCASSSGPWENQPQHFGDGTRLSIL.

The chain links TRBV12-3 or TRBV12-4 to TRBJ1-6; possible D gene TRBD1, 5 bases. This CDR3 is 13 amino acids long. V was clipped by 7 bases and J by 6 bases, with 10 bases between them. Written as DNA, the CDR3 is TGTGCCAGCACCGCTGGGGGTAATTCACCCCTCCACTTT. Translation gives CASTAGGNSPLHF.

The chain carries TRBV7-9 and TRBJ2-7; unclear D gene. The germline V and J ends were trimmed by 8 bases and 0 bases, with 17 bases remaining between them. Germline CDR1 and CDR2: SEHNR and FQNEAQ (reference sequence). CDR3 length: 15 residues. DNA of the CDR3: TGTGCCAGCTACAACGAGAAGGGTTCCTCCTACGAGCAGTACTTC. This sequence encodes CASYNEKGSSYEQYF.

The chain joins TRBV4-2 to TRBJ1-3; D is unclear. CDR1 and CDR2 from the germline V gene are LGHNA and YNFKEQ. Trimming left V 2 bases short and J 0 bases short, with 11 bases between. The CDR3 totals 16 residues. This chain's CDR3 is CASSQPDGSSGNTIYF. The CDR3 DNA sequence: TGTGCCAGCAGCCAACCGGACGGCAGCTCTGGAAACACCATATATTTT.

The chain couples TRBV5-8 to TRBJ1-1; 9 bases match TRBD1. From germline, CDR1 is SGHTS and CDR2 YDEGEE. J gave up 6 bases and V 2 bases, and 11 bases lay outside the gene matches. This CDR3 region has 16 residues. The chain's CDR3 is CASSLPGQGRISEAFF. The CDR3 DNA reads as TGTGCCAGCAGCTTACCGGGACAGGGAAGAATTTCTGAAGCTTTCTTT.

The gene calls are TRBV2 and TRBJ1-1; no clear D gene. V was pared by 4 bases and J by 0 bases, with 9 bases between. The CDR3 spans 14 residues. Germline V gene data show CDR1 as SNHLY and CDR2 as FYNNEI. The CDR3 spells CASSGAGMNTEAFF. As DNA, the CDR3 is TGTGCCAGCAGTGGGGCGGGGATGAACACTGAAGCTTTCTTT.

Here the CDR3 DNA reads TGTGCCAGCAGTTACAGACGGGACAGGGGCATAACCCAGTACTTC. Its translation: CASSYRRDRGITQYF. The V and J genes are TRBV6-5 and TRBJ2-5; TRBD1 agrees at 10 bases. CDR3 length equals 15 residues. Germline assignment: CDR1 MNHEY and CDR2 SVGAGI. With 2 bases clipped from V and 8 bases from J, the junction kept 8 bases outside the gene matches.

The rearrangement joins TRBV19 to TRBJ2-7, with D possibly called TRBD1 or TRBD2 (6 bases each). The germline gives CDR1 LNHDA, CDR2 SQIVND (reference sequence). The CDR3 covers 15 residues. The V and J ends lost 6 bases and 0 bases respectively, with 15 bases between them. As DNA, the CDR3 is TGTGCCAGTAGGCCCCCGGGGGCCCGCTCCTACGAGCAGTACTTC. Translation: CASRPPGARSYEQYF. The variable domain in full, completed from reference TRBV19 and TRBJ2-7, reads DGGITQSPKYLFRKEGQNVTLSCEQNLNHDAMYWYRQDPGQGLRLIYYSQIVNDFQKGDIAEGYSVSREKKESFPLTVTSAQKNPTAFYLCASRPPGARSYEQYFGPGTRLTVT.

This chain connects TRBV5-1 to TRBJ2-7, with 11 nucleotides matching TRBD2. CDR3 length: 15 amino acids. Germline V gene lookup returns CDR1 SGHRS and CDR2 YFSETQ. V dropped 4 bases and J dropped 6; count of bases not matched to a gene: 9. The chain's CDR3 is CASSISGGAEPEQYF. CDR3 DNA sequence: TGCGCCAGCAGCATTAGCGGGGGGGCTGAGCCCGAGCAGTACTTC.

This chain connects TRBV5-1 to TRBJ1-1, with 10 bases lining up with TRBD1. Germline CDR1 reads SGHRS; CDR2 reads YFSETQ. V shed 4 bases and J 6 bases; nucleotides not matched to a gene: 6. The CDR3 runs 14 residues. The CDR3 loop is CASSRGTGVPEAFF. The CDR3, as DNA: TGCGCCAGCAGCCGGGGGACAGGGGTTCCTGAAGCTTTCTTT.

In the case of this clonotype: A read error may produce the germline difference seen at one junction end. The genes are TRBV4-2 and TRBJ2-4, with TRBD1 as a possible D gene (6 bases). Germline lookup yields CDR1 LGHNA and CDR2 YNFKEQ. This CDR3 region has 15 residues. The CDR3: CASSQVGIAGETPLF. The CDR3 DNA is TGTGCCAGCAGCCAAGTGGGGATAGCAGGGGAAACGCCTTTGTTC.

The rearrangement links TRBV3-1 to TRBJ2-3; D remains ambiguous. Trimming shortened V by 3 bases and J by 9 bases, and 10 bases separated the two germline ends. Germline CDR1 is LGHDT and CDR2 is YNNKEL (reference sequence). This CDR3 is built from 12 residues. The CDR3 region is CASSQEGRTQYF. Here the CDR3 DNA reads TGTGCCAGCAGCCAGGAAGGAAGGACGCAGTATTTT.

This rearrangement joins TRBV19 to TRBJ2-3; D perhaps matches TRBD2 (5 bases). The CDR3 covers 13 residues. Germline loops: CDR1 LNHDA, CDR2 SQIVND (reference sequence). Between the trimmed V and J ends, which lost 5 bases and 2 bases, there was a span of 8 bases. As DNA, the CDR3 is TGTGCCAGTAGTTATGACTACACAGATACGCAGTATTTT. The encoded protein is CASSYDYTDTQYF.

V is TRBV7-3 and J is TRBJ2-7, with D hard to call. Trimming left V 3 bases short and J 5 bases short, with 11 bases between. The CDR3 runs to 13 residues. Germline CDR1 reads SGHTA; CDR2 reads FQGTGA. In DNA, the CDR3 is TGTGCCAGCAGCTTTGGGCAGTTTAACGAGCAGTACTTC. Translating gives CASSFGQFNEQYF.

The chain carries TRBV7-9 and TRBJ1-2; D is unresolved. The CDR3 has 14 amino acids. Deletions cut 2 bases from V and 2 bases from J, with 9 bases between. Germline loops: CDR1 SEHNR, CDR2 FQNEAQ (reference sequence). CDR3 protein: CASSLFDTNYGYTF. CDR3 nucleotides: TGTGCCAGCAGCTTATTTGACACCAACTATGGCTACACCTTC.

The chain recombines TRBV12-3 or TRBV12-4 with TRBJ1-5, with D possibly being TRBD1 (5 bases). CDR3 length: 13 amino acids. The ends were cut back, 6 bases at V and 5 bases at J, with 11 bases in the middle. The CDR3 loop is CASSSRAHQPQHF. The CDR3 nucleotides are TGTGCCAGCAGCTCCAGGGCGCATCAGCCCCAGCATTTT.

V gene TRBV5-4 combines with J gene TRBJ2-2; 8 bases align to TRBD2. Germline loops: CDR1 SGHNT, CDR2 YYREEE (reference sequence). The CDR3 is made up of 15 amino acids. V shed 3 bases and J 7 bases; nucleotides not matched to a gene: 8. CDR3 DNA sequence: TGTGCCAGCAGCTGGGGGGGACTAGTTAACGGGGAGCTGTTTTTT. Translated, it gives CASSWGGLVNGELFF.

The V and J genes are TRBV3-1 and TRBJ1-3, with D unresolved. V lost 1 base, J lost 4 bases, and 8 bases lay in between. The CDR3 runs 14 residues. CDR1 and CDR2 from the germline V gene are LGHDT and YNNKEL (reference sequence). This CDR3 reads CASSQGGWGNTIYF. The CDR3 DNA follows: TGTGCCAGCAGCCAAGGAGGGTGGGGAAACACCATATATTTT.

The V and J genes are TRBV5-4 and TRBJ1-3; D gene uncertain. The CDR3 is 15 residues long. The germline V gene encodes CDR1 SGHNT and CDR2 YYREEE (reference sequence). Trimming took 0 bases from V and 0 from J, leaving 7 bases between them. CDR3 amino acids: CASSLGSRSGNTIYF. DNA of the CDR3: TGTGCCAGCAGCTTGGGGTCCCGCTCTGGAAACACCATATATTTT.